The next 19 T cell receptor beta chains were all read from a single sample in a study of T cells after posttransplantation cyclophosphamide. The data were produced by immunoSEQ multiplex PCR, yet TCRdb's version contains in-frame clones alone and is incomplete. The sample contains over 20,000 clones, nearly 99% of which appear only once. Specimen: naive CD8+ T cells sorted from PBMCs. These receptors all come from a middle-aged man in good health, CMV-negative, and a related stem cell transplant donor.

The rearrangement links TRBV11-3 to TRBJ2-2, with a weak D call TRBD2 (5 bases). In germline, CDR1 is SGHNT, CDR2 YENEEA. The V and J ends lost 5 bases and 8 bases respectively, with 21 bases between them. This CDR3 is 16 amino acids long. In DNA, the CDR3 is TGTGCCAGCAGCCCCGGACCACGGGAAATCCCGGGGGAGCTGTTTTTT. Its translation is CASSPGPREIPGELFF.

The V and J genes are TRBV29-1 and TRBJ2-2; tentative D call: TRBD1 (6 bases). The CDR3 runs 16 residues. Per the germline V gene, CDR1 is SQVTM and CDR2 is ANQGSEA. V gave up 0 bases and J gave up 2 bases, with 13 bases separating them. The CDR3: CSVEDMGTTNTGELFF. As DNA, the CDR3 is TGCAGCGTTGAAGATATGGGGACAACCAACACCGGGGAGCTGTTTTTT.

The gene calls are TRBV29-1 and TRBJ2-1, with 13 positions matching TRBD2. V lost 6 bases to trimming and J lost 7 bases; unmatched junction nucleotides: 3. The V gene's germline CDR1 is SQVTM and CDR2 ANQGSEA. The CDR3 extends over 13 amino acids. This CDR3 reads CSVRTSGSNEQFF. The CDR3 DNA reads as TGCAGCGTCAGGACTAGCGGGAGTAATGAGCAGTTCTTC.

J is TRBJ2-2 and V is TRBV29-1; tentatively, D is TRBD1 (6 bases). V lost 4 bases and J lost 0, with 9 bases in between. Germline V gene lookup returns CDR1 SQVTM and CDR2 ANQGSEA. This CDR3 is 14 amino acids long. The CDR3 bases are TGCAGCGTTGCCCAGGGGACGAACACCGGGGAGCTGTTTTTT. As protein: CSVAQGTNTGELFF.

The chain uses TRBV19 and TRBJ2-3; TRBD1 agrees at 7 bases. With V trimmed by 0 bases and J by 3 bases, 12 bases remained unmatched. Germline-derived CDR1 and CDR2 are LNHDA and SQIVND (reference sequence). The CDR3 runs to 18 residues. The CDR3 nucleotides read TGTGCCAGTAGTATAGATTTTATGGGGACAGATTCTACAGATACGCAGTATTTT. It yields the protein CASSIDFMGTDSTDTQYF.

This clone was seen just once. The CDR3 sequence is CASSLGTSRTYEQYF. Here the CDR3 DNA reads TGTGCCAGCAGTTTAGGGACTAGCAGGACCTACGAGCAGTACTTC. The chain links TRBV28 to TRBJ2-7; 9 bases are a match to TRBD2. CDR3 length: 15 amino acids. V shed 2 bases, J shed 2 bases, and the junction held 4 bases outside the gene matches. Germline V lookup: CDR1 MDHEN, CDR2 SYDVKM.

The genes are TRBV28 and TRBJ2-3; 8 positions match TRBD2. Germline V CDR1 and CDR2: MDHEN, SYDVKM. The CDR3 contains 14 residues. J lost 0 bases, V lost 6 bases, and 2 bases had no gene match. Written as DNA, the CDR3 is TGTGCCAGCAGCCCTAGCGGGAGCACAGATACGCAGTATTTT. Translating it yields CASSPSGSTDTQYF.

The V gene is TRBV29-1, the J gene TRBJ2-7, with D possibly being TRBD2 (6 bases). Germline CDR1 SQVTM, CDR2 ANQGSEA. The CDR3 covers 13 residues. Trimming pared 2 bases from V and 3 bases from J, leaving 11 bases between. CDR3 DNA sequence: TGCAGCGTTGAAAACGAGGGAGGCTACGAGCAGTACTTC. It yields the protein CSVENEGGYEQYF.

The chain combines TRBV2 with TRBJ1-1; 10 nucleotides align to TRBD1. This CDR3 region has 13 residues. V shed 7 bases and J 4 bases; nucleotides not matched to a gene: 3. Germline CDR1 reads SNHLY; CDR2 reads FYNNEI. DNA of the CDR3: TGTGCCAGCAAGTGGACAGGGGGCACTGAAGCTTTCTTT. Its translation: CASKWTGGTEAFF.

The chain recombines TRBV29-1 with TRBJ1-2; 7 bases align to TRBD1. This CDR3 region has 12 residues. Looked up from germline, CDR1 is SQVTM and CDR2 is ANQGSEA. The trim removed 4 bases at V and 7 bases at J, leaving 6 bases unmatched. This chain's CDR3 is CSVVANRGGYTF. CDR3 nucleotide sequence: TGCAGCGTTGTCGCCAACAGGGGTGGCTACACCTTC. The full variable domain, with the rest looked up from reference TRBV29-1 and TRBJ1-2, is SAVISQKPSRDICQRGTSLTIQCQVDSQVTMMFWYRQQPGQSLTLIATANQGSEATYESGFVIDKFPISRPNLTFSTLTVSNMSPEDSSIYLCSVVANRGGYTFGSGTRLTVV.

This clone was seen just once. The chain employs TRBV2 and TRBJ2-7; no reliable D call. Trimming pared 8 bases from V and 3 bases from J, leaving 17 bases between. This CDR3 contains 14 residues. The germline V gene encodes CDR1 SNHLY and CDR2 FYNNEI. The CDR3: CASRVVPSYYEQYF. The DNA for the CDR3 is TGTGCCAGCCGGGTGGTCCCGTCCTACTACGAGCAGTACTTC.

A note on this clone: Other DNA sequences from this sample encode an identical CDR3 as well. This rearrangement joins TRBV4-1 to TRBJ1-1; a weak D match, TRBD1 (5 bases). The CDR3 has 13 amino acids. CDR1 and CDR2 from the germline V gene are MGHRA and YSYEKL. V gave up 4 bases and J gave up 4 bases, with 10 bases separating them. CDR3 loop: CASSPRGGTEAFF. The DNA of the CDR3 is TGCGCCAGCAGCCCCCGCGGGGGCACTGAAGCTTTCTTT.

This clone was seen a single time. V is TRBV9 and J is TRBJ2-1, with 7 bases fitting TRBD2. The CDR3 is 17 residues long. Germline V lookup: CDR1 SGDLS, CDR2 YYNGEE. J was trimmed by 2 bases and V by 1 base; bases with no gene match: 9. CDR3 in DNA: TGTGCCAGCAGCGTATTTGGGCAAGGACTAGCCTACAATGAGCAGTTCTTC. Its translation is CASSVFGQGLAYNEQFF.

The V and J genes are TRBV7-9 and TRBJ1-1, with D perhaps matching TRBD1 (6 bases). This CDR3 has 13 residues. The V end lost 2 bases, the J end lost 11 bases, and 15 bases lay between the germline ends. The germline CDR1 and CDR2 sequences are SEHNR and FQNEAQ (reference sequence). The CDR3 DNA follows: TGTGCCAGCAGCTTAACGGACAGCGTGTGGGCTTTCTTT. It specifies CASSLTDSVWAFF.

The V gene is TRBV5-5, the J gene TRBJ2-1; the match to TRBD1 covers 8 bases. This CDR3 spans 14 amino acids. Germline V gene sequence: CDR1 SGHKS, CDR2 YYEKEE (reference sequence). The junction had 5 bases not matched to a gene; V was cut back by 2 bases and J by 7 bases. For the CDR3, the DNA is TGTGCCAGCAGCTTTGCAACAGGGGGTAATGAGCAGTTCTTC. Its protein product is CASSFATGGNEQFF.

The rearrangement uses TRBV18 and TRBJ2-7; 8 bases match TRBD2. Germline-derived CDR1 and CDR2 are KGHSH and LQKENI. The junction had 23 bases not matched to a gene; V was cut back by 3 bases and J by 7 bases. The CDR3 is 19 amino acids. CDR3 residues: CASSPTGTSLGASLREQYF. In nucleotides, the CDR3 is TGTGCCAGCTCACCTACCGGGACTAGTCTCGGGGCATCACTTCGGGAGCAGTACTTC. Drawing the rest from reference TRBV18 and TRBJ2-7, the complete variable domain is NAGVMQNPRHLVRRRGQEARLRCSPMKGHSHVYWYRQLPEEGLKFMVYLQKENIIDESGMPKERFSAEFPKEGPSILRIQQVVRGDSAAYFCASSPTGTSLGASLREQYFGPGTRLTVT.

V is TRBV27 and J is TRBJ2-1; D is unresolved. Germline CDR1 MNHEY, CDR2 SMNVEV (reference sequence). The CDR3 is 13 amino acids. V gave up 2 bases and J gave up 4 bases, with 6 bases separating them. For the CDR3, the DNA is TGTGCCAGCAGTTTAAACAGTTACAATGAGCAGTTCTTC. Protein product: CASSLNSYNEQFF.

The rearrangement joins TRBV7-2 to TRBJ1-2; D is uncertain. The CDR3 is made up of 14 amino acids. Germline loops: CDR1 SGHTA, CDR2 FQGNSA. The V end lost 4 bases, the J end lost 3 bases, and 12 bases lay between the germline ends. The CDR3 region has the DNA TGTGCCAGCAGCTCTCCCGAAGACTACTATGGCTACACCTTC. Translating gives CASSSPEDYYGYTF.

This rearrangement joins TRBV27 to TRBJ1-4; TRBD1 is a possible D gene (5 bases). The CDR3 spans 13 residues. The germline V and J ends were trimmed by 3 bases and 10 bases, with 12 bases remaining between them. Germline assignment: CDR1 MNHEY and CDR2 SMNVEV (reference sequence). The CDR3 region has the DNA TGTGCCAGCAGTTTCTCAGGGAAGGGAAAACTGTTTTTT. Translating gives CASSFSGKGKLFF.